This T cell receptor beta chain was identified in a study of STAT5B mutations in CD4+ large granular lymphocyte leukemia. Study overall: The CDR3 'QG' motif was associated with a particular HLA allele among healthy donors.

In the authors' methods: A productive frequency of 2.59 x 10-5 was the lowest detectable. The assay was immunoSEQ multiplex PCR, and TCRdb's table has in-frame clones only and misses some. V, J and clone size reflect that table, while D and trimming were determined from the DNA. The table includes 21,000 or so clones, over 60% detected once. As to this clone: Its antigen is undetermined.

Study-level findings and limits: CD4-sorted patient repertoires seemed more clonal than healthy CD4+ repertoires. TRBV06-family usage was enriched in top patient clones (8/27) versus controls (2/35).

CDR1 is SNHLY, CDR2 FYNNEI, per germline. The CDR3 is made up of 15 amino acids. V shed 3 bases, J shed 3 bases, and the junction held 5 bases outside the gene matches. Input material: CD4+ T cells from blood buffy coats. The receptor's source is a human donor in good health. The rearrangement joins TRBV2 to TRBJ2-4; TRBD2 aligns across 7 bases. CDR3 nucleotide sequence: TGTGCCAGCAGTGAGTCCAGGGAGGGCAAAAACATTCAGTACTTC. Translation gives CASSESREGKNIQYF.